Shown below are 29 T cell receptor beta chains from a single sample sequenced in a study of T-cell reconstitution after alpha-beta-depleted transplantation in children. TCRbeta library preparation incorporated unique molecular identifiers. MiXCR was run by TCRdb on the PCR reads, yielding one entry per CDR3 protein. The repertoire has over 400,000 distinct CDR3 sequences, 43% of them found once; the top ten carry 27%. Sequenced here: PBMCs, sampled before TCRalphabeta/CD19-depleted stem cell transplant. All receptors come from a girl under 10 years old with aplastic anemia, due to receive a stem cell transplant.

The chain recombines TRBV7-6 with TRBJ1-6; 11 nucleotides agree with TRBD1. Germline values: CDR1 SGHVS, CDR2 FNYEAQ. CDR3 length: 15 amino acids. With 4 bases clipped from V and 6 bases from J, the junction kept 2 bases outside the gene matches. CDR3: CASSSGQGANSPLHF. CDR3 coding DNA: TGTGCCAGCAGCTCCGGACAGGGGGCTAATTCACCCCTCCACTTT. The full variable domain, completed using reference TRBV7-6 and TRBJ1-6, is GAGVSQSPRYKVTKRGQDVALRCDPISGHVSLYWYRQALGQGPEFLTYFNYEAQQDKSGLPNDRFSAERPEGSISTLTIQRTEQRDSAMYRCASSSGQGANSPLHFGNGTRLTVT.

This clonotype was counted between two and nine times. This sequence joins TRBV7-2 and TRBJ2-3, with 12 bases aligning to TRBD2. Germline V CDR1 and CDR2: SGHTA, FQGNSA. The CDR3 spans 15 residues. J was trimmed by 3 bases and V by 4 bases; bases with no gene match: 2. CDR3 coding DNA: TGTGCCAGCAGCTCGACTAGCGGGAGAACAGATACGCAGTATTTT. This encodes CASSSTSGRTDTQYF. The full variable domain, with the rest looked up from reference TRBV7-2 and TRBJ2-3, is GAGVSQSPSNKVTEKGKDVELRCDPISGHTALYWYRQSLGQGLEFLIYFQGNSAPDKSGLPSDRFSAERTGGSVSTLTIQRTQQEDSAVYLCASSSTSGRTDTQYFGPGTRLTVL.

The rearrangement uses TRBV5-6 and TRBJ2-5; D is ambiguous. The CDR3 runs 14 residues. V was pared by 4 bases and J by 2 bases, with 12 bases between. The germline V gene encodes CDR1 SGHDT and CDR2 YYEEEE. Written as DNA, the CDR3 is TGTGCCAGCAGCCGACAACGGTTACAAGAGACCCAGTACTTC. As protein: CASSRQRLQETQYF.

This clonotype showed up just a few times. This sequence joins TRBV20-1 and TRBJ2-7; 7 bases align to TRBD1. Germline values: CDR1 DFQATT, CDR2 SNEGSKA (reference sequence). This CDR3 has 12 residues. J lost 6 bases, V lost 5 bases, and 7 bases had no gene match. The CDR3 bases are TGCAGTGCTCTAGTCAGGGGGATCGAGCAGTACTTC. It specifies CSALVRGIEQYF.

This clonotype was seen ten or more times. V gene TRBV20-1 combines with J gene TRBJ1-5; D perhaps matches TRBD1 (6 bases). CDR1 and CDR2 from the germline V gene are DFQATT and SNEGSKA (reference sequence). The CDR3 sequence is 16 residues long. Trimming removed 3 bases at V and 4 bases at J, with 19 bases between. In nucleotides, the CDR3 is TGCAGTGCTAGCCTCCGGACAGTGGGAACAAATCAGCCCCAGCATTTT. This sequence encodes CSASLRTVGTNQPQHF.

V usage is TRBV20-1 and J usage is TRBJ2-5; perhaps TRBD2 as D (5 bases). The CDR3 has 11 residues. In germline, CDR1 is DFQATT, CDR2 SNEGSKA (reference sequence). The ends were cut back, 7 bases at V and 5 bases at J, with 11 bases in the middle. The chain's CDR3 is CSGGPSETQYF. The CDR3 DNA reads TGCAGTGGCGGGCCGAGTGAGACCCAGTACTTC.

In this sample, this clonotype turned up many times. The chain couples TRBV20-1 to TRBJ1-6; 7 bases line up with TRBD1. The CDR3 covers 17 residues. The germline V gene has CDR1 DFQATT and CDR2 SNEGSKA (reference sequence). The J segment lost 0 bases and the V segment lost 1 base, leaving 6 bases of the junction unmatched. The CDR3 region has the DNA TGCAGTGCTAGAGTCGCGGGACAGAGCTCCTATAATTCACCCCTCCACTTT. Translated: CSARVAGQSSYNSPLHF.

The sample holds a few counts of this clonotype. The J gene is TRBJ2-1, the V gene TRBV7-9; TRBD1 agrees at 7 bases. In germline, CDR1 is SEHNR, CDR2 FQNEAQ (reference sequence). This CDR3 region has 14 residues. Trimming took 4 bases from V and 3 from J; bases not matched to a gene: 3. The CDR3 reads CASSSRTGYNEQFF. CDR3 in DNA: TGTGCCAGCAGCTCCCGGACAGGCTACAATGAGCAGTTCTTC.

As regards this clonotype: A much larger clone is a single base away; this may be a read error. CDR3 coding DNA: TGCAGTGCTGCTTGCGGGGGGAGAGCCAAAAACATTCAGTACTTC. Residues: CSAACGGRAKNIQYF. The chain combines TRBV20-1 with TRBJ2-4; 8 nucleotides match TRBD2. V was clipped by 5 bases and J by 0 bases; unmatched bases: 6. This CDR3 region has 15 residues. From germline, CDR1 is DFQATT and CDR2 SNEGSKA (reference sequence).

This clonotype has more than one count but fewer than ten. A read error may produce the germline difference seen at one junction end. The rearrangement links TRBV7-2 to TRBJ1-1, with D tentatively TRBD1 (6 bases). In germline, CDR1 is SGHTA, CDR2 FQGNSA. This CDR3 spans 15 amino acids. The CDR3 reads CAISSQGPRDTEAFF. CDR3 bases: TGTGCCATCAGCTCACAGGGCCCTCGGGACACTGAAGCTTTCTTT. Complete variable domain (other parts from reference TRBV7-2 and TRBJ1-1): GAGVSQSPSNKVTEKGKDVELRCDPISGHTALYWYRQSLGQGLEFLIYFQGNSAPDKSGLPSDRFSAERTGGSVSTLTIQRTQQEDSAVYLCAISSQGPRDTEAFFGQGTRLTVV.

This clonotype appeared many times. The chain combines TRBV6-5 with TRBJ2-2; 8 bases match TRBD1. The CDR3 runs 17 residues. The germline V gene has CDR1 MNHEY and CDR2 SVGAGI. J was trimmed by 7 bases and V by 0 bases; bases with no gene match: 10. This CDR3 is CASSYSIQGARNGELFF. As DNA, the CDR3 is TGTGCCAGCAGTTACTCTATCCAGGGGGCGCGGAACGGGGAGCTGTTTTTT.

This clonotype was seen at least ten times. The V and J genes are TRBV2 and TRBJ2-5; 10 positions match TRBD2. V trimming: 8 bases; J trimming: 1 base; junction bases outside the gene matches: 4. This CDR3 spans 14 amino acids. Per the germline V gene, CDR1 is SNHLY and CDR2 is FYNNEI. The CDR3 DNA reads TGTGCCAGCGTGGTAGCGGGAGGCCAAGAGACCCAGTACTTC. Amino acids: CASVVAGGQETQYF.

This chain joins TRBV7-6 and TRBJ2-1; 13 bases agree with TRBD2. Per germline, CDR1 SGHVS and CDR2 FNYEAQ. The CDR3 loop spans 15 amino acids. Trimming took 6 bases from V and 8 from J; bases not matched to a gene: 7. CDR3 nucleotide sequence: TGTGCCAGCAGAGAGGGACTAGCGGGGTTTGATGAGCAGTTCTTC. This gives the protein CASREGLAGFDEQFF.

The V gene is TRBV10-2, the J gene TRBJ2-1; D is unresolved. From germline, CDR1 is WSHSY and CDR2 SAAADI. Trimming shortened V by 2 bases and J by 0 bases, and 5 bases separated the two germline ends. CDR3 length: 14 amino acids. CDR3 protein: CASSERISYNEQFF. The CDR3 nucleotides read TGCGCCAGCAGTGAGCGGATCTCCTACAATGAGCAGTTCTTC.

In its sample, this clonotype was seen a few times. J is TRBJ1-2 and V is TRBV6-5; D unclear. Trimming cost V 4 bases and J 1 base, with 10 bases left between them. Germline V gene lookup returns CDR1 MNHEY and CDR2 SVGAGI. The CDR3 contains 14 residues. CDR3 region: CASSFSNLNYGYTF. The CDR3 bases are TGTGCCAGCAGTTTTTCGAACCTTAACTATGGCTACACCTTC.

Many counts were recorded for this clonotype. This rearrangement joins TRBV12-3 or TRBV12-4 to TRBJ2-5; 7 bases are shared with TRBD1. This CDR3 contains 14 residues. V was clipped by 5 bases and J by 4 bases; unmatched bases: 7. As DNA, the CDR3 is TGTGCCAGCAGTAAACCGACAGGGCGAGAGACCCAGTACTTC. The encoded protein is CASSKPTGRETQYF.

This clonotype was observed a single time. The chain employs TRBV12-3 or TRBV12-4 and TRBJ2-7; 7 bases fit TRBD2. V shed 3 bases and J 0 bases; nucleotides not matched to a gene: 8. The CDR3 length is 16 residues. The CDR3 protein is CASSLGLAVPSYEQYF. In DNA, the CDR3 is TGTGCCAGCAGTTTGGGGCTAGCGGTCCCCTCCTACGAGCAGTACTTC.

This clonotype was seen a handful of times. The rearrangement joins TRBV29-1 to TRBJ2-3; D tentatively fits TRBD1 or TRBD2 (5 bases each). Germline values: CDR1 SQVTM, CDR2 ANQGSEA. V was cut by 5 bases and J by 2 bases, with 17 bases left in between. The CDR3 is 15 residues long. CDR3 sequence reads: CSVHRGGRATDTQYF. CDR3 coding DNA: TGCAGCGTTCACAGAGGAGGCAGGGCCACAGATACGCAGTATTTT.

The CDR3 region is CASSGGRGGTEAFF. The DNA of the CDR3 is TGTGCCAGCAGTGGGGGTCGTGGGGGTACTGAAGCTTTCTTT. The chain joins TRBV6-1 to TRBJ1-1; a possible D gene is TRBD1 (5 bases). Germline assignment: CDR1 MNHNS and CDR2 SASEGT. The CDR3 consists of 14 residues. V lost 4 bases to trimming and J lost 5 bases, with 14 bases between them.

This clonotype was seen only a few times. Its ends do not fully match the called genes, so a read error is possible. The chain links TRBV5-3 to TRBJ1-1, with TRBD1 matching 7 bases. TRBV5-3 is labeled an ORF, and its function is uncertain. The CDR3 totals 13 residues. CDR3 bases: TGTGCCAGCAGCTTTTCAGGGGGCACTGAAGCTTTCTTT. It specifies CASSFSGGTEAFF.

This rearrangement joins TRBV4-1 to TRBJ2-7, with D uncertain. Germline V gene data show CDR1 as MGHRA and CDR2 as YSYEKL. CDR3 length: 16 residues. V was trimmed by 3 bases and J by 0 bases, leaving 15 bases between them. In DNA, the CDR3 is TGCGCCAGCAGCCATTTGGCAGGACGTAGCTCCTACGAGCAGTACTTC. Translating it yields CASSHLAGRSSYEQYF.

The chain uses TRBV20-1 and TRBJ2-1; the D gene is possibly TRBD2 (6 bases). Germline loops: CDR1 DFQATT, CDR2 SNEGSKA (reference sequence). The germline V and J ends were trimmed by 5 bases and 9 bases, with 14 bases remaining between them. This CDR3 region has 12 residues. The CDR3 bases are TGCAGTGCTGGGCCCCTAGCGACTGAGCAGTTCTTC. Its translation is CSAGPLATEQFF.

The V and J genes are TRBV29-1 and TRBJ2-5; maybe TRBD2 (6 bases). V was clipped by 3 bases and J by 0 bases, with 17 bases between them. Germline CDR1 reads SQVTM; CDR2 reads ANQGSEA. The CDR3 runs to 16 residues. CDR3 residues: CSVDGGPRQYQETQYF. As DNA, the CDR3 is TGCAGCGTTGATGGAGGGCCGAGACAGTACCAAGAGACCCAGTACTTC.

The chain uses TRBV29-1 and TRBJ1-5; 7 nucleotides match TRBD1. This CDR3 has 12 amino acids. V shed 6 bases and J 4 bases; nucleotides not matched to a gene: 3. From germline, CDR1 is SQVTM and CDR2 ANQGSEA. CDR3 region: CSVRDSNQPQHF. In DNA form, the CDR3 reads TGCAGCGTCCGGGACAGTAATCAGCCCCAGCATTTT.

The chain is built from TRBV7-2 and TRBJ2-3; D is undetermined. Trimming took off 5 bases at V and 4 bases at J, with 13 bases between the two ends. The CDR3 totals 14 residues. CDR1 is SGHTA, CDR2 FQGNSA, per germline. CDR3 coding DNA: TGTGCCAGCAGCAAAAACTGGAGATCAGATACGCAGTATTTT. It codes for CASSKNWRSDTQYF.

This clonotype was picked up many times. The chain is built from TRBV3-1 and TRBJ2-7, with D unresolved. The CDR3 loop spans 16 amino acids. V was cut by 1 base and J by 0 bases, with 13 bases left in between. Germline values: CDR1 LGHDT, CDR2 YNNKEL (reference sequence). The CDR3 protein is CASSQGLRSYSYEQYF. In DNA form, the CDR3 reads TGTGCCAGCAGCCAAGGTCTGCGGTCTTACTCCTACGAGCAGTACTTC.

J is TRBJ2-5 and V is TRBV6-1, with 13 positions matching TRBD2. The V segment lost 8 bases and the J segment 2 bases; nucleotides outside the gene matches: 8. This CDR3 spans 16 amino acids. Per the germline V gene, CDR1 is MNHNS and CDR2 is SASEGT. CDR3 protein: CASSRTSGRPQETQYF. The DNA of the CDR3 is TGTGCCAGCTCCAGGACTAGCGGGAGACCACAAGAGACCCAGTACTTC.

This chain links TRBV20-1 with TRBJ2-7, with D hard to call. The germline gives CDR1 DFQATT, CDR2 SNEGSKA (reference sequence). There are 14 residues in the CDR3. V was cut by 1 base and J by 0 bases, with 10 bases left in between. CDR3 sequence reads: CSARAYRLSYEQYF. DNA of the CDR3: TGCAGTGCTAGAGCTTACCGCCTCTCCTACGAGCAGTACTTC.

This clonotype came up a few times. The chain combines TRBV9 with TRBJ2-4, with 9 bases fitting TRBD2. The CDR3 extends over 14 amino acids. In germline, CDR1 is SGDLS, CDR2 YYNGEE. V lost 4 bases and J lost 5; bases outside the gene matches: 4. The DNA of the CDR3 is TGTGCCAGCAGCCCCCGGACTAGCGAAAACATTCAGTACTTC. Translation gives CASSPRTSENIQYF.